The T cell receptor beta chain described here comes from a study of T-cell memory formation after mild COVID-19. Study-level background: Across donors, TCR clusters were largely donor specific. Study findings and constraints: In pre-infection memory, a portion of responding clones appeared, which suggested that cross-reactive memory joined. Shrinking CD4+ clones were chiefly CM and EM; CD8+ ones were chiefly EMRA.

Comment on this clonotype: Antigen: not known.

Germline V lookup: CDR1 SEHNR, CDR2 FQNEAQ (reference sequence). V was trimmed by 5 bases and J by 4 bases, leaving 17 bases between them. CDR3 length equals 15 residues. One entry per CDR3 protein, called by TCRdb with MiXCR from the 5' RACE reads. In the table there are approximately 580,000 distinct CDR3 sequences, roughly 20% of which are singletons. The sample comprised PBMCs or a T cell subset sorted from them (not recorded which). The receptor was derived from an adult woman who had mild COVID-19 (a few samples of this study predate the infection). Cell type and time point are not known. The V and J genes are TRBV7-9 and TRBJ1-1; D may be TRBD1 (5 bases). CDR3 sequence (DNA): TGTGCCAGCAGCCCATCCCAGGGTACGATCACTGAAGCTTTCTTT. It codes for CASSPSQGTITEAFF. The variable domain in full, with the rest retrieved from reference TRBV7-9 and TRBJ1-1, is DTGVSQNPRHKITKRGQNVTFRCDPISEHNRLYWYRQTLGQGPEFLTYFQNEAQLEKSRLLSDRFSAERPKGSFSTLEIQRTEQGDSAMYLCASSPSQGTITEAFFGQGTRLTVV.